A single sample gave rise to the 21 T cell receptor beta chains below, sequenced in a study of blood T cell repertoires in COVID-19. Clones were read by immunoSEQ multiplex PCR, and TCRdb kept only the in-frame ones, dropping some. Among 250,000 to 300,000 clones, roughly 90% were seen once, and the ten largest hold approximately 12%. The sequenced material came from peripheral blood. Receptor source: a woman in her twenties or thirties with COVID-19, enrolled during active disease.

A single count supports this clone. The chain has TRBV18 and TRBJ2-6; 14 bases map to TRBD2. Germline V gene sequence: CDR1 KGHSH, CDR2 LQKENI. The CDR3 is 18 residues long. The V segment lost 5 bases and the J segment 4 bases; nucleotides outside the gene matches: 7. CDR3 bases: TGTGCCAGCTCAGGATCGACTAGCGGGGGGGCCGGGGCCAACGTCCTGACTTTC. It encodes CASSGSTSGGAGANVLTF.

The V call is TRBV3-1 (or the pseudogene TRBV3-2), the J call TRBJ2-7, with D hard to call. The V end lost 1 base, the J end lost 3 bases, and 13 bases lay between the germline ends. Germline-derived CDR1 and CDR2 are LGHDT and YNNKEL (reference sequence). The CDR3 has 15 residues. CDR3 in amino acids: CASSQGLLTSYEQYF. The CDR3 DNA reads as TGTGCCAGCAGCCAAGGTTTGTTAACGAGCTACGAGCAGTACTTC.

Comments on this clone: The junction departs from the called germline gene at one end, perhaps through a read error. J is TRBJ2-5 and V is TRBV29-1; TRBD2 agrees at 10 bases. Germline CDR1 reads SQVTM; CDR2 reads ANQGSEA. The CDR3 is 15 residues long. The CDR3 nucleotides are TGCAGCGCTGAAAAAGCGGGGGGGCCGGGGGAGACCCAGTACTTC. Protein: CSAEKAGGPGETQYF.

The chain joins TRBV20-1 to TRBJ1-1; unclear D gene. This CDR3 comprises 10 residues. The V and J ends lost 7 bases and 6 bases respectively, with 9 bases between them. Germline CDR1 and CDR2: DFQATT and SNEGSKA (reference sequence). The CDR3: CSVRRAEAFF. CDR3 bases: TGCAGTGTACGTCGGGCTGAAGCTTTCTTT.

The chain recombines TRBV5-4 with TRBJ1-6, with D perhaps matching TRBD1 (6 bases). V was cut by 4 bases and J by 7 bases, with 21 bases left in between. Germline lookup yields CDR1 SGHNT and CDR2 YYREEE (reference sequence). This CDR3 comprises 17 residues. The CDR3 reads CASSPDLIGQRNSPLHF. CDR3 in DNA: TGTGCCAGCAGCCCGGACTTAATAGGACAGAGGAATTCACCCCTCCACTTT. Looking up the rest from reference TRBV5-4 and TRBJ1-6 gives the full variable domain: ETGVTQSPTHLIKTRGQQVTLRCSSQSGHNTVSWYQQALGQGPQFIFQYYREEENGRGNFPPRFSGLQFPNYSSELNVNALELDDSALYLCASSPDLIGQRNSPLHFGNGTRLTVT.

V gene TRBV6-1 combines with J gene TRBJ1-2, with a possible D match to TRBD1 (5 bases). Looked up from germline, CDR1 is MNHNS and CDR2 is SASEGT. The CDR3 length is 13 residues. The V end lost 0 bases, the J end lost 8 bases, and 10 bases lay between the germline ends. For the CDR3, the DNA is TGTGCCAGCAGTGAAGCGGGGCGAGTAGGCTACACCTTC. The encoded protein is CASSEAGRVGYTF.

This sequence joins TRBV7-8 and TRBJ2-7; possible D gene TRBD1, 6 bases. The CDR3 runs 14 residues. Trimming shortened V by 2 bases and J by 3 bases, and 11 bases separated the two germline ends. CDR1 and CDR2 (germline): SGHVS, FQNEAQ. CDR3 sequence reads: CASSLRGTHYEQYF. The CDR3 DNA reads TGTGCCAGCAGCTTAAGGGGGACACACTACGAGCAGTACTTC.

This clone was seen just once. One end of the junction fails to match germline, which may point to a read error. The chain uses TRBV7-9 and TRBJ2-7; D is ambiguous. Germline V CDR1 and CDR2: SEHNR, FQNEAQ (reference sequence). This CDR3 is built from 13 residues. CDR3 nucleotide sequence: TGTGCCAGCACCACTGCACCCGAAGTCGAGAAGTACTTC. This sequence encodes CASTTAPEVEKYF.

The chain is built from TRBV7-9 and TRBJ1-2, with D possibly matching TRBD1 (6 bases). Germline CDR1 reads SEHNR; CDR2 reads FQNEAQ (reference sequence). The length of the CDR3 is 16 residues. Between the trimmed V and J ends, which lost 0 bases and 4 bases, there was a span of 15 bases. CDR3 in DNA: TGTGCCAGCAGCTTAGCGATGATACAGGGATCCTATGGCTACACCTTC. Translating gives CASSLAMIQGSYGYTF.

This CDR3 is CASSYSQGNTEAFF. Here the CDR3 DNA reads TGTGCCAGCAGTTACTCTCAGGGTAACACTGAAGCTTTCTTT. J is TRBJ1-1 and V is TRBV6-6; perhaps TRBD1 as D (5 bases). Trimming left V 0 bases short and J 2 bases short, with 7 bases between. The CDR3 length is 14 residues. The germline gives CDR1 MNHNY, CDR2 SVGAGI (reference sequence).

The chain uses TRBV28 and TRBJ1-4; tentative D call: TRBD1 (5 bases). From germline, CDR1 is MDHEN and CDR2 SYDVKM. V lost 2 bases and J lost 6, with 13 bases in between. There are 15 residues in the CDR3. CDR3 nucleotides: TGTGCCAGCAGTTTAGCGGGGCTTATCCATGAAAAACTGTTTTTT. Translated: CASSLAGLIHEKLFF.

The V gene is TRBV5-1, the J gene TRBJ2-7; 10 nucleotides line up with TRBD1. Germline V gene sequence: CDR1 SGHRS, CDR2 YFSETQ. J gave up 3 bases and V 3 bases, and 15 bases lay outside the gene matches. CDR3 length equals 18 residues. CDR3 loop: CASSWGDRGPAMDYEQYF. CDR3 nucleotides: TGCGCCAGCAGCTGGGGAGACAGGGGGCCAGCAATGGACTACGAGCAGTACTTC.

This clone was seen a few times. The genes are TRBV27 and TRBJ2-1, with 8 bases matching TRBD1. This CDR3 has 14 residues. CDR1 MNHEY and CDR2 SMNVEV come from the germline V gene (reference sequence). J gave up 5 bases and V 2 bases, and 2 bases lay outside the gene matches. In nucleotides, the CDR3 is TGTGCCAGCAGTTTACAGGGGGCGCACAATGAGCAGTTCTTC. Its protein is CASSLQGAHNEQFF.

This rearrangement joins TRBV2 to TRBJ1-5; TRBD1 might be the D (5 bases). The CDR3 runs to 16 residues. CDR1 SNHLY and CDR2 FYNNEI come from the germline V gene. V lost 2 bases and J 2 bases, leaving 13 bases between the germline ends. CDR3 sequence (DNA): TGTGCCAGCAGTGAAATGGTACAGGCGGGCAATCAGCCCCAGCATTTT. It encodes CASSEMVQAGNQPQHF.

The chain uses TRBV24-1 and TRBJ2-2, with TRBD2 matching 9 bases. Per germline, CDR1 KGHDR and CDR2 SFDVKD. With V trimmed by 6 bases and J by 6 bases, 7 bases remained unmatched. The CDR3 has 15 amino acids. The CDR3 sequence: CATSLTSSGAGELFF. CDR3 coding DNA: TGTGCCACCAGTTTAACTTCTAGCGGGGCCGGGGAGCTGTTTTTT.

Concerning this clone itself: The junction does not match germline at one end; this may be a read error. V is TRBV12-3 or TRBV12-4 and J is TRBJ2-1; 14 nucleotides line up with TRBD2. The CDR3 covers 13 residues. The CDR3 sequence: CASSLTSGGAWVF. In DNA form, the CDR3 reads TGTGCCAGCAGTTTGACTAGCGGGGGGGCCTGGGTCTTC.

This rearrangement joins TRBV2 to TRBJ2-1; D perhaps matches TRBD2 (5 bases). This CDR3 spans 14 amino acids. CDR1 and CDR2 from the germline V gene are SNHLY and FYNNEI. Trimming cost V 7 bases and J 6 bases, with 16 bases left between them. CDR3 sequence reads: CASILSGGTNEQFF. Here the CDR3 DNA reads TGTGCCAGCATCTTGAGCGGAGGAACCAATGAGCAGTTCTTC.

The chain is built from TRBV5-1 and TRBJ2-3; 15 bases fit TRBD2. V dropped 0 bases and J dropped 4; count of bases not matched to a gene: 6. The germline V gene encodes CDR1 SGHRS and CDR2 YFSETQ. This CDR3 region has 18 residues. CDR3: CASSLAGLAGGSADTQYF. DNA of the CDR3: TGCGCCAGCAGCTTGGCCGGACTAGCGGGGGGGTCCGCAGATACGCAGTATTTT.

This clone occurred a few times. Written as DNA, the CDR3 is TGTGCCTCCGGGAGCTCTGGAAACACCATATATTTT. This codes for CASGSSGNTIYF. The V and J genes are TRBV9 and TRBJ1-3, with no clear D. V gave up 10 bases and J gave up 0 bases, with 8 bases separating them. The CDR3 contains 12 residues. Germline values: CDR1 SGDLS, CDR2 YYNGEE.

The chain has TRBV19 and TRBJ2-1; TRBD1 aligns across 7 bases. The CDR3 has 13 residues. The germline gives CDR1 LNHDA, CDR2 SQIVND (reference sequence). The V and J ends lost 2 bases and 6 bases, in that order; junction bases with no gene match: 1. CDR3: CASSIQGVNEQFF. CDR3 coding DNA: TGTGCCAGTAGTATACAGGGGGTCAATGAGCAGTTCTTC.

The chain is built from TRBV12-5 and TRBJ2-1; D is possibly TRBD1 (6 bases). Germline V gene lookup returns CDR1 LGHNT and CDR2 FRNRAP. CDR3 size: 14 residues. Trimming stripped 3 bases from V and 6 bases from J, with 12 bases between. The CDR3 bases are TGTGCTAGTGGTTTTTTGGACAGAAGCAATGAGCAGTTCTTC. Protein sequence: CASGFLDRSNEQFF.